This T cell receptor (beta chain) was obtained from a study of breast tumors, draining lymph nodes, adjacent tissues. The study, taken as a whole, reports: Tumor repertoires ranked between lymph nodes and nontumor tissue in diversity, with V and J gene preferences. Luminal-like breast cancer showed significantly greater tumor-nontumor repertoire similarity than basal-like breast cancer did.

V lost 1 base and J lost 3, with 10 bases in between. CDR1 is MNHNS and CDR2 is SASEGT in the germline V gene. This CDR3 spans 16 amino acids. This clonotype occurred many times. No antigen is known for it. TCRdb used MiXCR to reprocess the multiplex PCR reads, holding one entry per CDR3 protein. The sample lists about 100,000 distinct CDR3 sequences; around 20% were seen once. Axillary draining lymph nodes of breast cancer patients supplied the node samples. This sequence was found in a female donor with breast cancer. Some clones in this sample may be carry-over from other donors' samples. The chain carries TRBV6-1 and TRBJ1-6; D is ambiguous. The sample was axillary lymph node tissue. The CDR3 DNA sequence: TGTGCCAGCAGTGAAGGTCCCGGCCTCTATAATTCACCCCTCCACTTT. It codes for CASSEGPGLYNSPLHF.